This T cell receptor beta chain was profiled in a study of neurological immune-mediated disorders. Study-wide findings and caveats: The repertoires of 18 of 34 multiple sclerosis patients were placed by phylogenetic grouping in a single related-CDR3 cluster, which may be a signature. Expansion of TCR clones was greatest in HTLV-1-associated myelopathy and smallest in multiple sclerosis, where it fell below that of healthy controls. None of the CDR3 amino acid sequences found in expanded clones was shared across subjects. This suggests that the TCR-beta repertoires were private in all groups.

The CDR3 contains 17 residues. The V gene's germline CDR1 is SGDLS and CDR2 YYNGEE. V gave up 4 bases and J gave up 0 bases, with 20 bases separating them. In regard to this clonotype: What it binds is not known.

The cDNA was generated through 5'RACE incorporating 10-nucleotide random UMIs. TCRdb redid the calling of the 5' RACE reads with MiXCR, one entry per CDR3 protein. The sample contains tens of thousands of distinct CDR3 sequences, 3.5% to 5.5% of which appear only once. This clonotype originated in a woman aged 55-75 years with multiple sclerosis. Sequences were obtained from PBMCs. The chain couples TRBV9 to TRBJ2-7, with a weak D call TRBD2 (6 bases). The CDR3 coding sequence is TGTGCCAGCAGCCTAAGGCCTAGCGTGTTAAGCTCCTACGAGCAGTACTTC. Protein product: CASSLRPSVLSSYEQYF.